This TCR beta chain comes out of a study of response to subunit inactivated influenza vaccine. Germline V gene sequence: CDR1 SEHNR, CDR2 FQNEAQ (reference sequence). This CDR3 is 15 amino acids long. With 5 bases removed from V and 6 bases from J, the gap between germline ends came to 18 bases. This clonotype was recorded a few times. Each CDR3 protein is one row after TCRdb ran MiXCR on the RT-PCR reads. The profile covers hundreds of thousands of distinct CDR3 sequences, with 14% appearing a single time and approximately 7% taken by the ten largest. This TCR was sampled from a man aged 50 or older who received an inactivated influenza vaccine. V usage is TRBV7-9 and J usage is TRBJ2-3, with D perhaps TRBD1 or TRBD2 (5 bases each). The specimen comprised PBMCs from blood, sampled 14 to 15 days before vaccination. As DNA, the CDR3 is TGTGCCAGCAGCAACTTCGGGACCATGTCGGATACGCAGTATTTT. It encodes CASSNFGTMSDTQYF.